This TCR beta chain emerged from a study of shared T cell receptors in the human thymus. The CDR3 length is 17 residues. Losses at the gene ends were 2 bases for V and 6 bases for J; bases not matched to a gene: 16. Per the germline V gene, CDR1 is MNHEY and CDR2 is SMNVEV (reference sequence). Generated by immunoSEQ multiplex PCR, the TCRdb table keeps only in-frame clones and is missing some. This table holds about 710,000 clones, 87% found once. This same sample was also part of a study on human thymus T cells. That study adds: Corrective cardiac surgery supplied the resected thymus tissue. An apparent bias in V and J gene usage was seen in thymic and blood repertoires. Reports from related research described highly overlapping thymic repertoires among unrelated individuals.

This receptor was identified in a boy in the first two years of life with a congenital heart defect. V gene TRBV27 combines with J gene TRBJ2-7; TRBD1 aligns across 7 bases. The sequencing sample was made of thymocytes. The CDR3 DNA reads TGTGCCAGCAGTTTAGGGTCCGAACAGGGGAACTTTGGCGAGCAGTACTTC. This codes for CASSLGSEQGNFGEQYF.